The clone carrying this T cell receptor beta chain was detected only a few times. This sample was included in a study of blood T cell repertoires in COVID-19. Assay: immunoSEQ multiplex PCR; the TCRdb copy retains only in-frame clones and omits some. The table has fewer than 450,000 clones, about 89% seen once; the top ten hold around 6%. One Seattle source followed patients from active infection through their disease course. V was pared by 8 bases and J by 2 bases, with 10 bases of the junction left unmatched. The germline V gene encodes CDR1 SGHTA and CDR2 FQGNSA. The CDR3 contains 15 residues. Sequenced sample: peripheral blood. The chain links TRBV7-2 to TRBJ2-5; TRBD1 matches at 8 bases. This TCR derives from a woman aged 45 to 65 with COVID-19, enrolled during active disease. The CDR3 DNA is TGTGCCAGCCGACTGACAGGGGTCCAGCAAGAGACCCAGTACTTC. Its protein is CASRLTGVQQETQYF.